The source of this T cell receptor beta chain is a study of identical twins. This CDR3 is 15 amino acids long. V was cut by 6 bases and J by 0 bases, with 13 bases left in between. Ten or more counts support this clonotype. TCRdb re-analysed the 5' RACE reads in MiXCR, keeping a single row per CDR3 protein. The table lists just under 650,000 distinct CDR3 sequences, roughly 6.6% of them singletons, with 1.5% to 2% in the top ten. The sample was also linked to a second study, of yellow fever vaccine responses in identical twins.

The specimen was PBMCs. J is TRBJ2-3 and V is TRBV12-3 or TRBV12-4; no firm D call. This TCR derives from a woman younger than 35 in good health. In nucleotides, the CDR3 is TGTGCCAGCAGCCCGACTTCGACTAGCACAGATACGCAGTATTTT. Translation gives CASSPTSTSTDTQYF.